This entry concerns a single TCR beta chain. This sample was taken from a study of blood T cell repertoires in COVID-19. The overall study: Samples representing acute and convalescent COVID-19 were sourced from the United States, Italy and Spain. T cells, B-cell-depleted T cells, or PBMCs supplied cDNA or gDNA.

There are 11 residues in the CDR3. V was cut by 6 bases and J by 10 bases, with 10 bases left in between. The germline CDR1 and CDR2 sequences are SNHLY and FYNNEI. Only in-frame clones appear in the TCRdb table, and some are missing; sequencing was by immunoSEQ multiplex PCR. Here the sample spans some 180,000 clones, about 88% being singletons. This sequence joins TRBV2 and TRBJ2-1, with D perhaps TRBD1 (6 bases). The sample taken for sequencing was peripheral blood. The clonotype was recovered from a man aged 50-60 years with COVID-19, enrolled during active disease. The DNA of the CDR3 is TGTGCCAGCAGAGCAGGGGCCGAGCAGTTCTTC. It translates to CASRAGAEQFF.